This passage covers 17 T cell receptor beta chains from one sample sequenced in a study of blood T cell repertoires in COVID-19. Method: immunoSEQ multiplex PCR; TCRdb's copy keeps in-frame clones and lacks some. The sample lists about 110,000 clones; roughly four fifths were seen once. Sequenced input: peripheral blood. The origin of the receptors is a woman in her fifties or sixties with acute or convalescent COVID-19.

This clone was detected only a few times. The chain has TRBV4-2 and TRBJ1-1, with TRBD1 identical over 9 bases. Germline V lookup: CDR1 LGHNA, CDR2 YNFKEQ. V was clipped by 4 bases and J by 6 bases; unmatched bases: 9. This CDR3 has 15 amino acids. The DNA for the CDR3 is TGTGCCAGCAGCCCTTTGACAGGGGGGTCGGCTGAAGCTTTCTTT. Its translation is CASSPLTGGSAEAFF.

This chain uses TRBV19 with TRBJ1-2; TRBD1 matches at 7 bases. With 5 bases clipped from V and 4 bases from J, the junction kept 10 bases outside the gene matches. The germline V gene has CDR1 LNHDA and CDR2 SQIVND (reference sequence). CDR3 length equals 15 residues. CDR3 loop: CASSSQGIEGYGYTF. DNA for the CDR3: TGTGCCAGTAGTTCACAGGGGATCGAAGGCTATGGCTACACCTTC.

This clone turned up a few times. This rearrangement joins TRBV6-6 to TRBJ2-7; 15 bases are shared with TRBD2. CDR3 length equals 15 residues. Looked up from germline, CDR1 is MNHNY and CDR2 is SVGAGI (reference sequence). Unmatched junction bases numbered 8, after V lost 7 bases and J lost 7 bases. In nucleotides, the CDR3 is TGTGCCAGCACGGGACTAGCGGGGGGTTTCAAAGAGCAGTACTTC. Protein: CASTGLAGGFKEQYF.

The chain combines TRBV5-5 with TRBJ2-3; the D gene is possibly TRBD1 (6 bases). V lost 1 base and J 2 bases, leaving 11 bases between the germline ends. Per germline, CDR1 SGHKS and CDR2 YYEKEE (reference sequence). The CDR3 runs to 15 residues. For the CDR3, the DNA is TGTGCCAGCAGCTTGTTCAGGGGAGACACAGATACGCAGTATTTT. It translates to CASSLFRGDTDTQYF.

V and J are TRBV5-1 and TRBJ1-1, with 7 bases that match TRBD1. Germline trimming cut 6 bases from V and 5 bases from J; bases unmatched to any gene: 16. Germline CDR1 and CDR2: SGHRS and YFSETQ. The CDR3 is 16 residues long. This CDR3 is CASTPGTDAVRTEAFF. The CDR3 DNA reads as TGCGCCAGCACTCCGGGGACAGATGCCGTACGGACTGAAGCTTTCTTT.

J is TRBJ2-7 and V is TRBV6-2 or TRBV6-3, with 8 bases fitting TRBD1. The CDR3 consists of 17 residues. The junction had 14 bases not matched to a gene; V was cut back by 4 bases and J by 3 bases. Germline V CDR1 and CDR2: MNHEY, SVGEGT. CDR3 nucleotides: TGTGCCAGCAGTTTCTCCTCCCGCGGGACAGGAAACTACGAGCAGTACTTC. Residues: CASSFSSRGTGNYEQYF.

The V gene is TRBV7-2, the J gene TRBJ1-5; 10 bases line up with TRBD1. Germline V gives CDR1 SGHTA, CDR2 FQGNSA. The CDR3 consists of 16 residues. V lost 3 bases to trimming and J lost 3 bases; unmatched junction nucleotides: 5. Written as DNA, the CDR3 is TGTGCCAGCAGCTTGACAGGGGGCAGCTTCAATCAGCCCCAGCATTTT. This sequence encodes CASSLTGGSFNQPQHF.

The chain recombines TRBV19 with TRBJ1-1, with D possibly TRBD1 on 6 matching bases. V dropped 10 bases and J dropped 0 bases, with 9 bases sitting between them. Germline-derived CDR1 and CDR2 are LNHDA and SQIVND (reference sequence). The CDR3 sequence is 12 residues long. DNA of the CDR3: TGTGCCACCAGGGACATGAACACTGAAGCTTTCTTT. This gives the protein CATRDMNTEAFF.

V is TRBV10-3 and J is TRBJ1-1; D is unresolved. This CDR3 region has 13 residues. CDR1 and CDR2 (germline): ENHRY, SYGVKD. Trimming removed 0 bases from V and 4 bases from J, with 6 bases in between. CDR3 amino acids: CAISESASTEAFF. CDR3 DNA: TGTGCCATCAGTGAGTCGGCTTCCACTGAAGCTTTCTTT.

The chain uses TRBV19 and TRBJ1-4; TRBD1 might be the D (6 bases). V was trimmed by 7 bases and J by 0 bases, leaving 12 bases between them. Per the germline V gene, CDR1 is LNHDA and CDR2 is SQIVND (reference sequence). CDR3 length: 15 residues. CDR3 loop: CASIRRTATNEKLFF. The CDR3 DNA reads TGTGCCAGTATCCGACGGACAGCAACTAATGAAAAACTGTTTTTT.

The chain recombines TRBV14 with TRBJ1-2; D uncertain. V lost 1 base to trimming and J lost 7 bases, with 10 bases between them. The CDR3 covers 13 residues. Per the germline V gene, CDR1 is SGHDN and CDR2 is FVKESK. CDR3 nucleotides: TGTGCCAGCAGCCAAGTAAGAGGGTCTGGCTACACCTTC. As protein: CASSQVRGSGYTF. Looking up the rest from reference TRBV14 and TRBJ1-2 gives the full variable domain: EAGVTQFPSHSVIEKGQTVTLRCDPISGHDNLYWYRRVMGKEIKFLLHFVKESKQDESGMPNNRFLAERTGGTYSTLKVQPAELEDSGVYFCASSQVRGSGYTFGSGTRLTVV.

The genes are TRBV11-2 and TRBJ2-1; a possible D gene is TRBD2 (5 bases). Per the germline V gene, CDR1 is SGHAT and CDR2 is FQNNGV. This CDR3 is built from 16 residues. V gave up 0 bases and J gave up 0 bases, with 9 bases separating them. The DNA for the CDR3 is TGTGCCAGCAGCTTAGATTTGGCGGGCTCCTACAATGAGCAGTTCTTC. This gives the protein CASSLDLAGSYNEQFF.

This chain connects TRBV5-4 to TRBJ1-2; the match to TRBD1 covers 9 bases. Trimming cost V 2 bases and J 10 bases; bases outside gene matches: 9. This CDR3 spans 14 amino acids. Germline assignment: CDR1 SGHNT and CDR2 YYREEE (reference sequence). The CDR3 reads CASSFAGQGGDYTF. The CDR3 region has the DNA TGTGCCAGCAGCTTCGCGGGACAGGGAGGGGACTACACCTTC.

V gene TRBV4-2 combines with J gene TRBJ1-4, with a weak D call TRBD1 (6 bases). This CDR3 is 17 amino acids long. V lost 0 bases and J 4 bases, leaving 15 bases between the germline ends. CDR1 and CDR2 (germline): LGHNA, YNFKEQ. The CDR3 here is CASSQDGPGTLNEKLFF. CDR3 DNA: TGTGCCAGCAGCCAAGATGGGCCGGGGACACTTAATGAAAAACTGTTTTTT.

This clone was counted a few times. V and J are TRBV28 and TRBJ2-7; D perhaps matches TRBD1 (7 bases). CDR3 length: 13 amino acids. Germline CDR1 and CDR2: MDHEN and SYDVKM. Between the trimmed V and J ends, which lost 7 bases and 6 bases, there was a span of 16 bases. The CDR3 DNA reads TGTGCCAGCACCGTAACAGGGGACTCCGAGCAGTACTTC. Amino acid sequence: CASTVTGDSEQYF.

The chain recombines TRBV14 with TRBJ1-2; D may be TRBD1 (5 bases). Germline CDR1 and CDR2: SGHDN and FVKESK. This CDR3 is built from 12 residues. V lost 1 base, J lost 8 bases, and 8 bases lay in between. The CDR3 loop is CASSQGGEGYTF. CDR3 DNA sequence: TGTGCCAGCAGCCAAGGGGGGGAAGGCTACACCTTC.

This clone was counted a single time. The rearrangement links TRBV6-2 or TRBV6-3 to TRBJ1-1; D is undetermined. The CDR3 has 13 residues. Germline values: CDR1 MNHEY, CDR2 SVGEGT. Trimming stripped 3 bases from V and 6 bases from J, with 11 bases between. CDR3 bases: TGTGCCAGCAGTTATGTGAGGTCCGCTGAAGCTTTCTTT. This translates into CASSYVRSAEAFF.